The clone carrying this TCR beta chain has a handful of counts. Measured with immunoSEQ multiplex PCR; TCRdb has only the in-frame clones, and not every one. Found here are 200,000 to 250,000 clones, 80% to 90% of them singletons; the top ten hold about 4%. The record originates from a study of blood T cell repertoires in COVID-19. Participants were aged about 18 to 89 years from around 25 US areas. The germline V gene encodes CDR1 SGHNT and CDR2 YYREEE (reference sequence). The CDR3 loop spans 15 amino acids. After removal of 2 bases from V and 1 base from J, the junction contained 6 bases not matched to a gene.

Sequenced sample: PBMCs or T cells enriched from blood (not recorded which). The chain joins TRBV5-4 to TRBJ2-7; 7 bases align to TRBD2. The sequence came from a woman aged 25 to 39 who had been exposed to COVID-19. The CDR3 region has the DNA TGTGCCAGCAGCTTTGGGGCTAGCGGATCCTACGAGCAGTACTTC. Translated, it gives CASSFGASGSYEQYF. The whole variable domain, remainder taken from reference TRBV5-4 and TRBJ2-7, is ETGVTQSPTHLIKTRGQQVTLRCSSQSGHNTVSWYQQALGQGPQFIFQYYREEENGRGNFPPRFSGLQFPNYSSELNVNALELDDSALYLCASSFGASGSYEQYFGPGTRLTVT.